The source of this T cell receptor beta chain is a study of cytomegalovirus exposure and HLA in healthy donors. Findings of the study overall: Clonal expansion was found to be greater in HLA-associated TCR beta chains than in equally common others in a later analysis.

Regarding this clone: Its antigen is unknown.

CDR3 length equals 15 residues. It was with 60 Vbeta and 13 Jbeta primers that the PCR ran. Produced via immunoSEQ multiplex PCR; TCRdb's table is partial and in-frame only. This sample has about 150,000 clones, with more than 75% found just once. The chain combines TRBV21-1 with TRBJ2-5; the DNA was not compared with TRBD1, the D call given in the table. TRBV21-1 is designated a pseudogene. Sequencing was carried out using PBMCs. The TCR comes from a woman in her thirties or forties in good health and CMV-seronegative. In DNA, the CDR3 is TGTGCCAGCAGCCCACGGGACAGGTCTAGGGAGACCCAGTACTTC. It encodes CASSPRDRSRETQYF.